The 10 T cell receptor beta chains presented below share a single source sample, sequenced in a study of T cell repertoires in cytomegalovirus infection (dated by TCRdb to about 2019). The sequencer listed for this sample is Illumina HiSeq 1500. The raw public data were reprocessed by TCRdb itself: fastp quality trimming at Q25, MiXCR clonotype calling, in-frame beta chains only. Each entry is one CDR3 protein sequence, shown with its most common DNA and genes. In this sample the table shows fewer than 250,000 distinct CDR3 sequences, approximately 13% of which occur a single time. The top ten constitute approximately 1.6% of the sample. Sequencing was performed on PBMCs. The receptor set was obtained from a human donor in good health (CMV status not recorded). Some clones in this sample may be carry-over from other donors' samples.

This clonotype has ten or more counts. This rearrangement joins TRBV11-3 to TRBJ1-1; perhaps TRBD1 as D (6 bases). Trimming shortened V by 5 bases and J by 4 bases, and 11 bases separated the two germline ends. This CDR3 has 13 amino acids. Germline V lookup: CDR1 SGHNT, CDR2 YENEEA. CDR3 amino acids: CASSPDSATEAFF. The CDR3 region has the DNA TGTGCCAGCAGCCCGGACAGCGCCACTGAAGCTTTCTTT.

The sample holds a few counts of this clonotype. The rearrangement uses TRBV28 and TRBJ1-2; D may be TRBD1 (5 bases). Germline-derived CDR1 and CDR2 are MDHEN and SYDVKM. V lost 10 bases and J 4 bases, leaving 13 bases between the germline ends. The CDR3 runs to 12 residues. The CDR3 sequence is CAIGTDPYGYTF. The DNA of the CDR3 is TGTGCCATCGGGACCGACCCCTATGGCTACACCTTC.

This sequence joins TRBV30 and TRBJ1-2; 7 nucleotides agree with TRBD1. V lost 8 bases to trimming and J lost 3 bases; unmatched junction nucleotides: 9. Germline-derived CDR1 and CDR2 are GTSNPN and SVGIG (reference sequence). The CDR3 is made up of 13 amino acids. The chain's CDR3 is CARKDRLYYGYTF. DNA of the CDR3: TGTGCCAGGAAGGACAGGCTTTACTATGGCTACACCTTC.

Turning to this clonotype: A much larger clonotype is one base distant, so this may be a read error. The V call is TRBV4-1, the J call TRBJ1-1, with TRBD1 as a possible D gene (6 bases). The CDR3 runs 14 residues. Germline V CDR1 and CDR2: MGHRA, YSYEKL. The V gene lost 4 bases and the J gene lost 3 bases, with 12 bases spanning the gap. This CDR3 reads CASSRGGQYTEAFF. CDR3 sequence (DNA): TGCGCCAGCAGCCGAGGAGGACAGTACACTGAAGCTTTCTTT.

The chain combines TRBV12-3 or TRBV12-4 with TRBJ2-5, with 12 nucleotides matching TRBD2. Trimming took 8 bases from V and 5 from J; bases not matched to a gene: 3. The CDR3 totals 13 residues. This CDR3 is CASRTSGRETQYF. The CDR3 DNA is TGTGCCAGCCGTACTAGCGGGAGGGAGACCCAGTACTTC.

This clonotype has more than one count but fewer than ten. The chain couples TRBV5-4 to TRBJ2-5, with 7 bases matching TRBD1. Germline assignment: CDR1 SGHNT and CDR2 YYREEE (reference sequence). CDR3 length: 16 amino acids. The junction had 9 bases not matched to a gene; V was cut back by 0 bases and J by 4 bases. The CDR3 DNA reads as TGTGCCAGCAGCTTGGACCCACAGGGGTGGGCAGAGACCCAGTACTTC. This sequence encodes CASSLDPQGWAETQYF.

This clonotype has ten or more counts. V usage is TRBV7-3 and J usage is TRBJ2-3; the D gene is possibly TRBD2 (5 bases). This CDR3 is 14 amino acids long. V lost 8 bases to trimming and J lost 7 bases, with 19 bases between them. Germline CDR1 SGHTA, CDR2 FQGTGA. The DNA of the CDR3 is TGTGCCAGCGCCCCGGAGGCATCCCGTAATACGCAGTATTTT. As protein: CASAPEASRNTQYF.

This clonotype was observed a few times. The chain links TRBV28 to TRBJ1-1, with TRBD1 as a possible D gene (6 bases). Trimming pared 5 bases from V and 7 bases from J, leaving 17 bases between. Germline V gene sequence: CDR1 MDHEN, CDR2 SYDVKM. The CDR3 is made up of 14 amino acids. In DNA, the CDR3 is TGTGCCAGCAGTGTACCAGGACAGAGCTTTGAAGCTTTCTTT. Its protein product is CASSVPGQSFEAFF.

This clonotype showed up many times. CDR3 nucleotide sequence: TGTGCCAGCAGCTTAGATGGGCCAAGACGGGATGGCTACACCTTC. Translated: CASSLDGPRRDGYTF. This chain uses TRBV11-2 with TRBJ1-2, with D uncertain. Germline V gene data show CDR1 as SGHAT and CDR2 as FQNNGV. This CDR3 region has 15 residues. Trimming left V 0 bases short and J 6 bases short, with 14 bases between. Full variable domain (remainder filled in from reference TRBV11-2 and TRBJ1-2): EAGVAQSPRYKIIEKRQSVAFWCNPISGHATLYWYQQILGQGPKLLIQFQNNGVVDDSQLPKDRFSAERLKGVDSTLKIQPAKLEDSAVYLCASSLDGPRRDGYTFGSGTRLTVV.

In this sample, this clonotype turned up many times. V and J are TRBV4-3 and TRBJ2-5; 7 nucleotides match TRBD2. The trim removed 1 base at V and 4 bases at J, leaving 6 bases unmatched. From germline, CDR1 is LGHNA and CDR2 YSLEER. CDR3 size: 15 residues. The CDR3 DNA follows: TGCGCCAGCAGCCAAGTGGCGGGAGAGGCAGAGACCCAGTACTTC. Residues: CASSQVAGEAETQYF.